Below are 26 T cell receptor beta chains sequenced from a single sample in a study of Ad26.COV2.S vaccination and SARS-CoV-2 variants. The repertoire was sequenced with immunoSEQ multiplex PCR; TCRdb's copy has only in-frame clones and lacks some. This sample has fewer than 600,000 clones; about 89% occur once, and the top ten carry 1.5% to 2%. Regarding treatment: about 20 received Ad26.COV2.S at low or high dose, single or two shots; 5 received placebo; per-sample allocation not given. Following the first vaccine or placebo injection, samples were taken on day 63. Sample: peripheral blood, taken in a trial of Ad26.COV2.S vaccine versus placebo. Every receptor here comes from a person between 18 and 65 years old who received the Ad26.COV2.S COVID-19 vaccine or a placebo.

The chain has TRBV28 and TRBJ2-7, with TRBD1 identical over 7 bases. Trimming at V came to 7 bases and at J to 3 bases, leaving 12 bases not matched to a gene. Germline CDR1 is MDHEN and CDR2 is SYDVKM. This CDR3 contains 15 residues. CDR3 nucleotide sequence: TGTGCCAGCACCCCATCGGACAGGCCACACTACGAGCAGTACTTC. Translating gives CASTPSDRPHYEQYF.

This sequence joins TRBV19 and TRBJ1-1, with 7 bases matching TRBD1. V trimming: 5 bases; J trimming: 1 base; junction bases outside the gene matches: 7. Germline V gene lookup returns CDR1 LNHDA and CDR2 SQIVND (reference sequence). CDR3 length: 15 residues. The CDR3 protein is CASSPTHRGNTEAFF. In DNA, the CDR3 is TGTGCCAGTAGTCCAACCCACAGGGGGAACACTGAAGCTTTCTTT.

The chain recombines TRBV5-4 with TRBJ1-2; D gene ambiguous. CDR1 and CDR2 (germline): SGHNT, YYREEE (reference sequence). This CDR3 comprises 14 residues. V was trimmed by 4 bases and J by 4 bases, leaving 14 bases between them. CDR3 sequence: CASSPSETLYGYTF. The CDR3 bases are TGTGCCAGCAGCCCCTCAGAGACCCTCTATGGCTACACCTTC.

V usage is TRBV28 and J usage is TRBJ1-1, with D unclear. The V gene's germline CDR1 is MDHEN and CDR2 SYDVKM. The CDR3 extends over 14 amino acids. Trimming took 5 bases from V and 5 from J, leaving 15 bases between them. The CDR3 sequence is CASSLPFRRTEAFF. The CDR3 coding sequence is TGTGCCAGCAGTCTACCGTTTCGCAGGACTGAAGCTTTCTTT.

The CDR3 sequence is CASSTGGGTGELFF. As DNA, the CDR3 is TGTGCCAGCAGTACAGGGGGCGGGACCGGGGAGCTGTTTTTT. The V and J genes are TRBV6-5 and TRBJ2-2; the match to TRBD1 covers 9 bases. Trimming removed 5 bases from V and 5 bases from J; junction bases left unmatched: 3. Germline values: CDR1 MNHEY, CDR2 SVGAGI. The CDR3 runs 14 residues.

The gene calls are TRBV4-1 and TRBJ2-7; TRBD1 is a possible D gene (6 bases). V shed 4 bases and J shed 6 bases, with 16 bases lying between them. Germline assignment: CDR1 MGHRA and CDR2 YSYEKL. The CDR3 spans 14 residues. The chain's CDR3 is CASSPQGPSVEQYF. CDR3 sequence (DNA): TGCGCCAGCAGCCCCCAGGGGCCCTCGGTCGAGCAGTACTTC.

The rearrangement links TRBV18 to TRBJ1-5; D is unresolved. Between the trimmed V and J ends, which lost 2 bases and 3 bases, there was a span of 5 bases. Germline V gene data show CDR1 as KGHSH and CDR2 as LQKENI. There are 13 residues in the CDR3. The DNA for the CDR3 is TGTGCCAGCTCACCAGGGTTCAATCAGCCCCAGCATTTT. It specifies CASSPGFNQPQHF.

This chain joins TRBV29-1 and TRBJ2-6; TRBD1 agrees at 7 bases. The CDR3 sequence is 15 residues long. V lost 4 bases to trimming and J lost 1 base; unmatched junction nucleotides: 4. CDR1 and CDR2 (germline): SQVTM, ANQGSEA. The CDR3: CSVVRGNSGANVLTF. The CDR3 coding sequence is TGCAGCGTTGTCAGGGGGAATTCTGGGGCCAACGTCCTGACTTTC.

V and J are TRBV6-5 and TRBJ2-7, with D possibly TRBD2 on 6 matching bases. V gave up 6 bases and J gave up 2 bases, with 8 bases separating them. Per the germline V gene, CDR1 is MNHEY and CDR2 is SVGAGI. The CDR3 sequence is 12 residues long. This chain's CDR3 is CASRGEAYEQYF. The DNA of the CDR3 is TGTGCCAGCAGAGGGGAGGCCTACGAGCAGTACTTC.

The chain is built from TRBV19 and TRBJ2-7; tentatively, D is TRBD2 (6 bases). Trimming took off 6 bases at V and 4 bases at J, with 13 bases between the two ends. Germline V gene sequence: CDR1 LNHDA, CDR2 SQIVND (reference sequence). This CDR3 has 13 amino acids. This chain's CDR3 is CASSPKAGYEQYF. The CDR3 DNA reads TGTGCCAGTAGCCCCAAGGCGGGATACGAGCAGTACTTC. The entire variable domain, with the rest obtained from reference TRBV19 and TRBJ2-7, is as follows: DGGITQSPKYLFRKEGQNVTLSCEQNLNHDAMYWYRQDPGQGLRLIYYSQIVNDFQKGDIAEGYSVSREKKESFPLTVTSAQKNPTAFYLCASSPKAGYEQYFGPGTRLTVT.

This chain uses TRBV27 with TRBJ2-2, with 7 bases that match TRBD1. Unmatched junction bases numbered 3, after V lost 3 bases and J lost 5 bases. There are 14 residues in the CDR3. The germline V gene has CDR1 MNHEY and CDR2 SMNVEV (reference sequence). CDR3 sequence: CASSFDRETGELFF. CDR3 DNA sequence: TGTGCCAGCAGTTTTGACAGGGAGACCGGGGAGCTGTTTTTT.

The chain couples TRBV5-1 to TRBJ2-2, with D possibly matching TRBD1 (6 bases). The V end lost 4 bases, the J end lost 2 bases, and 15 bases lay between the germline ends. The germline V gene has CDR1 SGHRS and CDR2 YFSETQ. The CDR3 covers 16 residues. For the CDR3, the DNA is TGCGCCAGCAGCGAGCCAGGGACAACCAACACCGGGGAGCTGTTTTTT. Translating it yields CASSEPGTTNTGELFF.

The gene calls are TRBV3-1 (or the pseudogene TRBV3-2) and TRBJ2-5, with 8 bases identical to TRBD2. The trim removed 1 base at V and 5 bases at J, leaving 6 bases unmatched. The CDR3 has 15 amino acids. In germline, CDR1 is LGHDT, CDR2 YNNKEL (reference sequence). The CDR3 DNA is TGTGCCAGCAGCCAAGGCAGCGGGAGCTGGGAGACCCAGTACTTC. This gives the protein CASSQGSGSWETQYF.

V gene TRBV3-1 (or the pseudogene TRBV3-2) combines with J gene TRBJ2-1; 13 bases align to TRBD2. Unmatched junction bases numbered 3, after V lost 3 bases and J lost 4 bases. From germline, CDR1 is LGHDT and CDR2 YNNKEL (reference sequence). CDR3 size: 16 residues. The CDR3: CASSQPGLAGYNEQFF. CDR3 bases: TGTGCCAGCAGCCAGCCGGGACTAGCGGGATACAATGAGCAGTTCTTC.

The V gene is TRBV7-9, the J gene TRBJ2-1; TRBD2 matches 11 bases. This CDR3 region has 15 residues. The V gene end was trimmed by 6 bases and the J gene end by 3 bases; junction bases not matched to a gene: 4. Germline CDR1 SEHNR, CDR2 FQNEAQ (reference sequence). CDR3 amino acids: CASRSGTSGYNEQFF. As DNA, the CDR3 is TGTGCCAGCAGGTCCGGGACTAGCGGCTACAATGAGCAGTTCTTC. The entire variable domain, with the rest obtained from reference TRBV7-9 and TRBJ2-1, is as follows: DTGVSQNPRHKITKRGQNVTFRCDPISEHNRLYWYRQTLGQGPEFLTYFQNEAQLEKSRLLSDRFSAERPKGSFSTLEIQRTEQGDSAMYLCASRSGTSGYNEQFFGPGTRLTVL.

This chain connects TRBV11-2 to TRBJ1-2; a weak D match, TRBD1 (5 bases). CDR3 size: 17 residues. The V and J ends lost 6 bases and 6 bases respectively, with 26 bases between them. Per the germline V gene, CDR1 is SGHAT and CDR2 is FQNNGV. The CDR3 DNA reads as TGTGCCAGCAGTTTCGAACCCGGGAAGGGGACGACGAATGGCTACACCTTC. Its protein is CASSFEPGKGTTNGYTF.

The chain links TRBV11-2 to TRBJ2-3; 10 positions match TRBD2. This CDR3 contains 16 residues. The V and J ends lost 5 bases and 2 bases, in that order; junction bases with no gene match: 7. Germline-derived CDR1 and CDR2 are SGHAT and FQNNGV. The CDR3 loop is CASSLRTSGTTDTQYF. The CDR3 nucleotides are TGTGCCAGCAGCCTGCGGACTAGCGGAACCACAGATACGCAGTATTTT.

This clone has a single count. The chain combines TRBV2 with TRBJ2-7; D perhaps matches TRBD2 (6 bases). CDR1 and CDR2 (germline): SNHLY, FYNNEI. There are 14 residues in the CDR3. The germline V and J ends were trimmed by 8 bases and 2 bases, with 16 bases remaining between them. CDR3 residues: CASGSGTSTYEQYF. CDR3 sequence (DNA): TGTGCCAGCGGATCCGGGACTTCAACCTACGAGCAGTACTTC.

The chain recombines TRBV6-5 with TRBJ1-4; no clear D gene. The length of the CDR3 is 14 residues. The ends were cut back, 4 bases at V and 0 bases at J, with 6 bases in the middle. Looked up from germline, CDR1 is MNHEY and CDR2 is SVGAGI. The CDR3 here is CASSSRSTNEKLFF. Written as DNA, the CDR3 is TGTGCCAGCAGTTCGAGATCAACTAATGAAAAACTGTTTTTT.

This clone was counted a few times. The genes are TRBV29-1 and TRBJ1-2, with a tentative D call TRBD1 (6 bases). V was pared by 5 bases and J by 6 bases, with 19 bases between. This CDR3 is 14 amino acids long. CDR1 and CDR2 from the germline V gene are SQVTM and ANQGSEA. CDR3 protein: CSVLRTGFGNGYTF. CDR3 nucleotides: TGCAGCGTTCTCCGTACAGGGTTTGGTAATGGCTACACCTTC.

This clone was counted a single time. The V call is TRBV11-2, the J call TRBJ2-3, with TRBD2 matching 8 bases. The junction had 11 bases not matched to a gene; V was cut back by 1 base and J by 2 bases. CDR1 and CDR2 (germline): SGHAT, FQNNGV. The CDR3 has 18 residues. The chain's CDR3 is CASSLAVIGLALTDTQYF. The CDR3 coding sequence is TGTGCCAGCAGCTTAGCTGTCATTGGACTAGCCCTCACAGATACGCAGTATTTT.

The genes are TRBV29-1 and TRBJ2-5, with 8 bases matching TRBD2. The ends lost 3 bases at V and 4 bases at J; junction bases unmatched: 4. The germline CDR1 and CDR2 sequences are SQVTM and ANQGSEA. This CDR3 spans 13 amino acids. DNA for the CDR3: TGCAGCGTTGAGTACCGGGAGGGAGAGACCCAGTACTTC. It encodes CSVEYREGETQYF.

The CDR3 DNA reads TGTGCCAGCAGCTTAGCGGAGGTAGCGGGGGGTGCAGATACGCAGTATTTT. Residues: CASSLAEVAGGADTQYF. The rearrangement uses TRBV7-2 and TRBJ2-3; 10 nucleotides line up with TRBD2. Germline lookup yields CDR1 SGHTA and CDR2 FQGNSA. V lost 0 bases and J lost 4; bases outside the gene matches: 7. The CDR3 has 17 amino acids.

In DNA, the CDR3 is TGTGCCTGGAGTGCGAGGGGTACGCAGTATTTT. Its protein product is CAWSARGTQYF. The V gene is TRBV30, the J gene TRBJ2-3; D may correspond to TRBD1 or TRBD2 (5 bases each). CDR3 length equals 11 residues. CDR1 is GTSNPN, CDR2 SVGIG, per germline (reference sequence). The ends were cut back, 1 base at V and 8 bases at J, with 7 bases in the middle.

This chain joins TRBV7-9 and TRBJ1-1; D might be TRBD1 (6 bases). The CDR3 sequence is 17 residues long. Germline lookup yields CDR1 SEHNR and CDR2 FQNEAQ (reference sequence). Trimming removed 4 bases from V and 0 bases from J, with 18 bases in between. The CDR3 DNA is TGTGCCAGCAGCTCCAAGGGAGGGGGAGACATGAACACTGAAGCTTTCTTT. Protein sequence: CASSSKGGGDMNTEAFF.

The chain employs TRBV4-1 and TRBJ2-5; no firm D call. CDR1 MGHRA and CDR2 YSYEKL come from the germline V gene. Trimming took 0 bases from V and 2 from J, leaving 7 bases between them. This CDR3 has 14 residues. DNA for the CDR3: TGCGCCAGCAGCCAAGATATATGGCAAGAGACCCAGTACTTC. This encodes CASSQDIWQETQYF.